These 30 T cell receptor beta chains were sequenced from one sample in a study of shared clonotypes between healthy human individuals. Sequencing was performed with immunoSEQ multiplex PCR; in TCRdb, only in-frame clones are kept and a portion is missing. The repertoire consists of roughly 500,000 clones, with around 79% occurring once and the leading ten covering 13%. The sample taken for sequencing was PBMCs. These receptors came from a woman between 35 and 50 years old in good health. Some clones in this sample may be carry-over from other donors' samples.

For this clone: This sample also contains other DNA sequences that code for the same CDR3. The chain uses TRBV7-2 and TRBJ2-1; TRBD2 matches at 15 bases. V lost 4 bases, J lost 7 bases, and 2 bases stayed unmatched. Germline V gives CDR1 SGHTA, CDR2 FQGNSA. This CDR3 contains 15 residues. CDR3 nucleotide sequence: TGTGCCAGCAGCTCAGGACTAGCGGGAGGGAATGAGCAGTTCTTC. It codes for CASSSGLAGGNEQFF. Drawing the rest from reference TRBV7-2 and TRBJ2-1, the complete variable domain is GAGVSQSPSNKVTEKGKDVELRCDPISGHTALYWYRQSLGQGLEFLIYFQGNSAPDKSGLPSDRFSAERTGGSVSTLTIQRTQQEDSAVYLCASSSGLAGGNEQFFGPGTRLTVL.

This clone has just a few counts. V and J are TRBV5-6 and TRBJ2-7, with D maybe TRBD1 (5 bases). The germline V and J ends were trimmed by 5 bases and 0 bases, with 12 bases remaining between them. CDR3 length: 14 residues. Germline V CDR1 and CDR2: SGHDT, YYEEEE. CDR3 DNA sequence: TGTGCCAGCAGGCCCTGGGGCAGCTCCTACGAGCAGTACTTC. It specifies CASRPWGSSYEQYF.

The genes are TRBV10-3 and TRBJ2-7; D gene uncertain. Trimming stripped 0 bases from V and 5 bases from J, with 14 bases between. The CDR3 loop spans 15 amino acids. Per the germline V gene, CDR1 is ENHRY and CDR2 is SYGVKD. The CDR3, as DNA: TGTGCCATCAGTGAGTCCGATGGTACGGGCCACGAGCAGTACTTC. This codes for CAISESDGTGHEQYF.

The CDR3 DNA follows: TGTGCCAGTAGTACAGGGGGTCGAAGCTCTGGGGCCAACGTCCTGACTTTC. Translated: CASSTGGRSSGANVLTF. V and J are TRBV19 and TRBJ2-6; 7 bases agree with TRBD1. This CDR3 has 17 residues. Looked up from germline, CDR1 is LNHDA and CDR2 is SQIVND (reference sequence). V was pared by 4 bases and J by 0 bases, with 6 bases of the junction left unmatched.

The genes are TRBV14 and TRBJ2-5, with D possibly being TRBD1 or TRBD2 (5 bases each). This CDR3 is built from 15 residues. Germline loops: CDR1 SGHDN, CDR2 FVKESK. V was shortened by 4 bases and J by 5 bases, with 17 bases between the two germline ends. As DNA, the CDR3 is TGTGCCAGCAGCCTGTTTACCGGGACGGGGGAGACCCAGTACTTC. It codes for CASSLFTGTGETQYF.

CDR3 region: CASSVGWRTDEQYF. The DNA for the CDR3 is TGTGCCAGCAGTGTTGGTTGGAGAACCGACGAGCAGTACTTC. The V gene is TRBV6-1, the J gene TRBJ2-7; no definite D call. CDR3 length: 14 residues. In germline, CDR1 is MNHNS, CDR2 SASEGT. V was trimmed by 4 bases and J by 5 bases, leaving 15 bases between them.

This clone was counted once. The J gene is TRBJ2-1, the V gene TRBV7-3; no clear D. This CDR3 contains 13 residues. Germline CDR1 is SGHTA and CDR2 is FQGTGA. V was trimmed by 2 bases and J by 6 bases, leaving 8 bases between them. CDR3 nucleotides: TGTGCCAGCAGCTTAGGGTTTGGCAATGAGCAGTTCTTC. Translated, it gives CASSLGFGNEQFF.

CDR3: CASSSGGQGGETQYF. The CDR3 DNA follows: TGCGCCAGCAGCTCGGGCGGACAGGGAGGAGAGACCCAGTACTTC. The rearrangement links TRBV5-1 to TRBJ2-5, with 8 positions matching TRBD1. The CDR3 length is 15 residues. CDR1 SGHRS and CDR2 YFSETQ come from the germline V gene. V lost 3 bases, J lost 4 bases, and 8 bases stayed unmatched.

This sequence joins TRBV9 and TRBJ2-2; the D gene could be TRBD1 or TRBD2 (5 bases each). This CDR3 has 15 residues. The ends were cut back, 3 bases at V and 0 bases at J, with 9 bases in the middle. Per the germline V gene, CDR1 is SGDLS and CDR2 is YYNGEE. The CDR3 DNA reads as TGTGCCAGCAGCGGGGGACCCTCGAACACCGGGGAGCTGTTTTTT. Translating it yields CASSGGPSNTGELFF. The entire variable domain, with the rest obtained from reference TRBV9 and TRBJ2-2, is as follows: DSGVTQTPKHLITATGQRVTLRCSPRSGDLSVYWYQQSLDQGLQFLIQYYNGEERAKGNILERFSAQQFPDLHSELNLSSLELGDSALYFCASSGGPSNTGELFFGEGSRLTVL.

This clone has just a few counts. The rearrangement links TRBV2 to TRBJ2-7, with D perhaps assigned TRBD1 or TRBD2 (6 bases each). The germline V and J ends were trimmed by 7 bases and 3 bases, with 13 bases remaining between them. This CDR3 comprises 13 residues. Germline-derived CDR1 and CDR2 are SNHLY and FYNNEI. The CDR3 is CASKTGRFYEQYF. The CDR3 nucleotides are TGTGCCAGCAAAACAGGGAGGTTCTACGAGCAGTACTTC.

The chain uses TRBV5-6 and TRBJ2-5; D is perhaps TRBD2 (7 bases). The CDR3 covers 15 residues. Trimming pared 4 bases from V and 5 bases from J, leaving 18 bases between. Looked up from germline, CDR1 is SGHDT and CDR2 is YYEEEE. The CDR3 loop is CASSPLLARGETQYF. CDR3 sequence (DNA): TGTGCCAGCAGCCCACTACTAGCGAGGGGGGAGACCCAGTACTTC. The full variable domain, in which reference TRBV5-6 and TRBJ2-5 provide the parts outside the CDR3, is DAGVTQSPTHLIKTRGQQVTLRCSPKSGHDTVSWYQQALGQGPQFIFQYYEEEERQRGNFPDRFSGHQFPNYSSELNVNALLLGDSALYLCASSPLLARGETQYFGPGTRLLVL.

The chain has TRBV2 and TRBJ2-7; a possible D gene is TRBD2 (5 bases). Trimming cost V 6 bases and J 0 bases, with 12 bases left between them. Germline lookup yields CDR1 SNHLY and CDR2 FYNNEI. The CDR3 sequence is 14 residues long. The DNA for the CDR3 is TGTGCCAGCAGGATCCGGGGTAGCTCCTACGAGCAGTACTTC. Residues: CASRIRGSSYEQYF.

V gene TRBV28 combines with J gene TRBJ2-2; the D call may be TRBD1 or TRBD2 (6 bases each). V was shortened by 5 bases and J by 4 bases, with 23 bases between the two germline ends. Germline V gene lookup returns CDR1 MDHEN and CDR2 SYDVKM. The CDR3 runs to 18 residues. As DNA, the CDR3 is TGTGCCAGCAGTCCCTTCCAATATAGGGGGGAGACCACCGGGGAGCTGTTTTTT. It encodes CASSPFQYRGETTGELFF.

The chain combines TRBV28 with TRBJ2-7; 8 bases fit TRBD2. Germline V gene lookup returns CDR1 MDHEN and CDR2 SYDVKM. After removal of 2 bases from V and 1 base from J, the junction contained 4 bases not matched to a gene. This CDR3 has 15 residues. The chain's CDR3 is CASSLVASGSYEQYF. CDR3 DNA: TGTGCCAGCAGTTTAGTTGCTAGCGGGTCCTACGAGCAGTACTTC.

The chain is built from TRBV4-1 and TRBJ2-1; 7 bases match TRBD2. This CDR3 is 19 amino acids long. Germline CDR1 MGHRA, CDR2 YSYEKL. Trimming cost V 1 base and J 0 bases; bases outside gene matches: 12. The CDR3: CASSQGPGRGGSSYNEQFF. The DNA of the CDR3 is TGCGCCAGCAGCCAAGGACCCGGTCGCGGGGGAAGCTCCTACAATGAGCAGTTCTTC.

The chain recombines TRBV5-6 with TRBJ2-4; 8 bases line up with TRBD2. This CDR3 is 15 amino acids long. Germline values: CDR1 SGHDT, CDR2 YYEEEE. V trimming: 4 bases; J trimming: 6 bases; junction bases outside the gene matches: 9. The chain's CDR3 is CASSREGGPRNIQYF. Written as DNA, the CDR3 is TGTGCCAGCAGCCGGGAGGGAGGGCCTCGAAACATTCAGTACTTC. Complete variable domain (other parts from reference TRBV5-6 and TRBJ2-4): DAGVTQSPTHLIKTRGQQVTLRCSPKSGHDTVSWYQQALGQGPQFIFQYYEEEERQRGNFPDRFSGHQFPNYSSELNVNALLLGDSALYLCASSREGGPRNIQYFGAGTRLSVL.

This clone was picked up a small number of times. This chain connects TRBV28 to TRBJ1-2, with TRBD1 matching 7 bases. The germline V gene has CDR1 MDHEN and CDR2 SYDVKM. Unmatched junction bases numbered 7, after V lost 7 bases and J lost 8 bases. This CDR3 is 12 amino acids long. DNA for the CDR3: TGTGCCAGCACACAGGGGCTGGAGGGCTACACCTTC. It translates to CASTQGLEGYTF.

This clone was seen more than once but under ten times. V usage is TRBV2 and J usage is TRBJ2-5; TRBD1 is a possible D gene (6 bases). The closer fit of TRBJ2-7 to the DNA end suggests the J call may be wrong. CDR3 length: 13 amino acids. Germline lookup yields CDR1 SNHLY and CDR2 FYNNEI. The CDR3 bases are TGTGCCAGCAGCAGGGGTCGCTCCTACGAGCAGTACTTC. Translated, it gives CASSRGRSYEQYF.

This clone came up a few times. The sample holds other DNA sequences that translate to the same CDR3. This chain links TRBV6-1 with TRBJ2-7; D unclear. With 1 base removed from V and 4 bases from J, the gap between germline ends came to 5 bases. Germline V gene data show CDR1 as MNHNS and CDR2 as SASEGT. This CDR3 is built from 12 residues. The CDR3 DNA is TGTGCCAGCAGTGAAGGGAGTTACGAGCAGTACTTC. Amino acid sequence: CASSEGSYEQYF.

The J gene is TRBJ2-5, the V gene TRBV12-5, with TRBD2 matching 13 bases. With V trimmed by 4 bases and J by 1 base, 3 bases remained unmatched. This CDR3 has 16 residues. Per germline, CDR1 LGHNT and CDR2 FRNRAP. In DNA, the CDR3 is TGTGCTAGTGGTTCAGGACTAGCGGGAGCCCAAGAGACCCAGTACTTC. It translates to CASGSGLAGAQETQYF.

The chain couples TRBV28 to TRBJ1-3; 9 bases agree with TRBD1. The germline V gene encodes CDR1 MDHEN and CDR2 SYDVKM. Trimming at V came to 5 bases and at J to 3 bases, leaving 8 bases not matched to a gene. The CDR3 has 16 amino acids. CDR3 sequence reads: CASSTPGTGFGNTIYF. CDR3 in DNA: TGTGCCAGCAGTACTCCCGGGACAGGGTTTGGAAACACCATATATTTT.

In regard to this clone: Additional DNA sequences in this sample encode the identical CDR3. This chain joins TRBV5-5 and TRBJ2-7, with D unresolved. V dropped 0 bases and J dropped 3 bases, with 7 bases sitting between them. This CDR3 spans 13 amino acids. Germline V gene lookup returns CDR1 SGHKS and CDR2 YYEKEE (reference sequence). DNA for the CDR3: TGTGCCAGCAGCTTGGACTATAACTACGAGCAGTACTTC. It specifies CASSLDYNYEQYF.

This sequence joins TRBV4-3 and TRBJ2-7; perhaps TRBD1 as D (6 bases). The CDR3 totals 13 residues. The germline CDR1 and CDR2 sequences are LGHNA and YSLEER. Trimming cost V 5 bases and J 5 bases, with 13 bases left between them. The CDR3 nucleotides are TGCGCCAGCAGCGCCGACAGGTCCCACGAGCAGTACTTC. Encoded protein: CASSADRSHEQYF.

The V call is TRBV9, the J call TRBJ2-7; D is undetermined. V was shortened by 0 bases and J by 0 bases, with 10 bases between the two germline ends. Germline V CDR1 and CDR2: SGDLS, YYNGEE. CDR3 length equals 15 residues. The CDR3 nucleotides read TGTGCCAGCAGCGTAGGAGTCCTGAGCTCCTACGAGCAGTACTTC. Protein product: CASSVGVLSSYEQYF. The full variable domain, in which reference TRBV9 and TRBJ2-7 provide the parts outside the CDR3, is DSGVTQTPKHLITATGQRVTLRCSPRSGDLSVYWYQQSLDQGLQFLIQYYNGEERAKGNILERFSAQQFPDLHSELNLSSLELGDSALYFCASSVGVLSSYEQYFGPGTRLTVT.

This clone was seen repeatedly, ten times or more. V and J are TRBV11-2 and TRBJ1-4; TRBD1 agrees at 7 bases. From germline, CDR1 is SGHAT and CDR2 FQNNGV. The V segment lost 2 bases and the J segment 10 bases; nucleotides outside the gene matches: 10. The CDR3 is 15 residues long. The CDR3 here is CASSLSGGQGGKLFF. In nucleotides, the CDR3 is TGTGCCAGCAGCTTATCGGGGGGCCAGGGGGGAAAACTGTTTTTT.

This rearrangement joins TRBV11-2 to TRBJ1-1; D is ambiguous. V was cut by 5 bases and J by 2 bases, with 6 bases left in between. Germline V gene data show CDR1 as SGHAT and CDR2 as FQNNGV. The CDR3 is 12 residues long. Written as DNA, the CDR3 is TGTGCCAGCAGCCCCTTCAACACTGAAGCTTTCTTT. The encoded protein is CASSPFNTEAFF.

This chain joins TRBV7-2 and TRBJ2-7; 11 bases agree with TRBD2. The CDR3 contains 19 residues. Trimming removed 5 bases from V and 4 bases from J; junction bases left unmatched: 19. CDR1 is SGHTA and CDR2 is FQGNSA in the germline V gene. CDR3 sequence: CASSAQGLAEPDGGYEQYF. DNA for the CDR3: TGTGCCAGCAGCGCCCAGGGACTAGCGGAGCCCGATGGGGGTTACGAGCAGTACTTC. Complete variable domain (other parts from reference TRBV7-2 and TRBJ2-7): GAGVSQSPSNKVTEKGKDVELRCDPISGHTALYWYRQSLGQGLEFLIYFQGNSAPDKSGLPSDRFSAERTGGSVSTLTIQRTQQEDSAVYLCASSAQGLAEPDGGYEQYFGPGTRLTVT.

This clone was picked up one time. The chain links TRBV5-6 to TRBJ2-5; TRBD1 matches at 8 bases. Trimming at V came to 5 bases and at J to 5 bases, leaving 8 bases not matched to a gene. CDR3 length: 14 residues. Looked up from germline, CDR1 is SGHDT and CDR2 is YYEEEE. The DNA for the CDR3 is TGTGCCAGCAGTTCCCTGACAGGGGTGGAGACCCAGTACTTC. The encoded protein is CASSSLTGVETQYF. Together with reference TRBV5-6 and TRBJ2-5, the CDR3 gives the full variable domain: DAGVTQSPTHLIKTRGQQVTLRCSPKSGHDTVSWYQQALGQGPQFIFQYYEEEERQRGNFPDRFSGHQFPNYSSELNVNALLLGDSALYLCASSSLTGVETQYFGPGTRLLVL.

The chain couples TRBV28 to TRBJ1-2; D is possibly TRBD1 (5 bases). Between the trimmed V and J ends, which lost 7 bases and 4 bases, there was a span of 19 bases. Germline V gene lookup returns CDR1 MDHEN and CDR2 SYDVKM. The CDR3 contains 15 residues. The CDR3 loop reads CASTLGGGDGYGYTF. The DNA for the CDR3 is TGTGCCAGCACCTTAGGCGGGGGGGACGGCTATGGCTACACCTTC.

The V gene is TRBV11-2, the J gene TRBJ1-1; D is ambiguous. V was cut by 5 bases and J by 0 bases, with 13 bases left in between. From germline, CDR1 is SGHAT and CDR2 FQNNGV. The CDR3 spans 15 residues. CDR3 nucleotide sequence: TGTGCCAGCAGCCCACTAATTGGGGTGAACACTGAAGCTTTCTTT. It translates to CASSPLIGVNTEAFF. Full variable domain (outside the CDR3, taken from reference TRBV11-2 and TRBJ1-1): EAGVAQSPRYKIIEKRQSVAFWCNPISGHATLYWYQQILGQGPKLLIQFQNNGVVDDSQLPKDRFSAERLKGVDSTLKIQPAKLEDSAVYLCASSPLIGVNTEAFFGQGTRLTVV.